This T cell receptor (beta chain) was documented in a study of radiotherapy plus CTLA-4 blockade in lung cancer. Across the whole study: Objective responses were recorded in 15% to 20% of patients, with disease control recorded in 25% to 35%.

Broader study findings: Among reported predictors of response, early blood T cell clone dynamics with interferon-beta performed best. Blood-borne expansion of tumor-derived TCR clones followed radiotherapy plus ipilimumab.

Clones were read by immunoSEQ multiplex PCR, and TCRdb kept only the in-frame ones, dropping some. The data contain 95,000 to 150,000 clones, approximately 90% of them singletons. Treatment of patients with chemo-refractory metastatic non-small-cell lung cancer consisted of focal radiation plus CTLA-4 blockade with ipilimumab. Per the germline V gene, CDR1 is SNHLY and CDR2 is FYNNEI. Trimming took 0 bases from V and 4 from J, leaving 18 bases between them. This CDR3 comprises 17 residues. Worth noting for this clone: The target antigen is unknown.

Sequenced material: peripheral blood, taken from a patient treated with radiotherapy plus ipilimumab. The V and J genes are TRBV2 and TRBJ1-1; D is undetermined. The TCR sequence derives from a human donor with non-small cell lung cancer that progressed on radiotherapy plus ipilimumab. Here the CDR3 reads CASSEAWPDRISTEAFF. The CDR3 nucleotides read TGTGCCAGCAGTGAAGCGTGGCCCGACCGAATCTCCACTGAAGCTTTCTTT.